These T cell receptor beta chains were read from a single sample in a study of blood T cell repertoires in COVID-19. Sequenced by immunoSEQ multiplex PCR; TCRdb stores in-frame clones only, minus some. The table records about 200,000 clones, 85% to 90% of them present only once. Sequenced sample: peripheral blood. Every receptor here comes from a man younger than 35 with active or convalescent COVID-19. The CDR3 runs from the conserved cysteine through the conserved F or W. Fields, in order: clone size, J gene, V gene, D gene, CDR3 protein, CDR3 DNA. D genes are given only for firm matches. Clone sizes are given selectively: once, few, many, or a class where the clone is expanded.

size: few
J: TRBJ1-3
V: TRBV5-5
D: NA
CDR3: CASSQQASSGNTIYF
DNA: TGTGCCAGCAGCCAACAGGCCTCCTCTGGAAACACCATATATTTT

size: NA
J: TRBJ1-1
V: TRBV15
D: NA
CDR3: CATSTGQINTEAFF
DNA: TGTGCCACCAGCACAGGACAGATAAACACTGAAGCTTTCTTT

size: few
J: TRBJ2-2
V: TRBV27
D: TRBD2
CDR3: CASSVTSGGAIGELFF
DNA: TGTGCCAGCAGTGTTACTAGCGGGGGGGCGATCGGGGAGCTGTTTTTT

size: NA
J: TRBJ2-7
V: TRBV9
D: NA
CDR3: CASSVGGQSYEQYF
DNA: TGTGCCAGCAGCGTGGGGGGACAGTCCTACGAGCAGTACTTC

size: NA
J: TRBJ2-2
V: TRBV6-5
D: TRBD1
CDR3: CAGRNRGTNTGELFF
DNA: TGTGCCGGGCGGAACAGGGGGACGAACACCGGGGAGCTGTTTTTT

size: once
J: TRBJ2-3
V: TRBV4-1
D: TRBD2
CDR3: CASSQGTSGRNTQYF
DNA: TGCGCCAGCAGCCAAGGGACTAGCGGGAGAAATACGCAGTATTTT

size: NA
J: TRBJ1-3
V: TRBV18
D: TRBD1
CDR3: CASSPQGAGGAIYF
DNA: TGTGCCAGCTCACCTCAAGGAGCAGGGGGTGCCATATATTTT

size: NA
J: TRBJ2-1
V: TRBV2
D: TRBD2
CDR3: CASTASGAYNEQFF
DNA: TGTGCCAGCACGGCCAGCGGGGCGTACAATGAGCAGTTCTTC

size: NA
J: TRBJ2-1
V: TRBV10-3
D: NA
CDR3: CAISESESHEQFF
DNA: TGTGCCATCAGTGAGAGCGAGTCTCATGAGCAGTTCTTC

size: NA
J: TRBJ2-3
V: TRBV29-1
D: TRBD2
CDR3: CSVAGLSTDTQYF
DNA: TGCAGCGTAGCGGGATTGAGCACAGATACGCAGTATTTT

size: NA
J: TRBJ1-2
V: TRBV18
D: NA
CDR3: CASSPSRTAIYGYTF
DNA: TGTGCCAGCTCACCTTCTCGGACAGCCATCTATGGCTACACCTTC

size: NA
J: TRBJ1-1
V: TRBV7-7
D: NA
CDR3: CASSLSMNTEAFF
DNA: TGTGCTAGCAGCCTATCGATGAACACTGAAGCTTTCTTT

size: NA
J: TRBJ1-5
V: TRBV21-1
D: NA
CDR3: CASTKGQKVGSMGQPQHF
DNA: TGTGCCAGCACCAAGGGACAGAAGGTCGGGAGTATGGGTCAGCCCCAGCATTTT

size: NA
J: TRBJ2-5
V: TRBV7-2
D: TRBD1
CDR3: CASSPPGQGAKTKTQYF
DNA: TGTGCCAGCAGCCCTCCGGGACAGGGGGCGAAAACAAAGACCCAGTACTTC